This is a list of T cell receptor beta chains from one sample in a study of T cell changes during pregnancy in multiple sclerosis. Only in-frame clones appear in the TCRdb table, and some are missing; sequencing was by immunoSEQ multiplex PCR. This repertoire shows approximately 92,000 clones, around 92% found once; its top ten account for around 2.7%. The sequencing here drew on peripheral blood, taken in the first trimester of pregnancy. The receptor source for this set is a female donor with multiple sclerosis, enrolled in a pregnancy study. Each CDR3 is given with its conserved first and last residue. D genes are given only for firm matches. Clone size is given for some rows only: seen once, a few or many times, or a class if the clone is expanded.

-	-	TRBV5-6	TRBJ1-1	TGTGCCAGCAGCTTGAGGATTCTCGTAGGAGGAGTGGGCACTGAAGCTTTCTTT	CASSLRILVGGVGTEAFF
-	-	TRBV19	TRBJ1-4	TGTGCCAGTAGCCCTCCCCGGGAAAAACTGTTTTTT	CASSPPREKLFF
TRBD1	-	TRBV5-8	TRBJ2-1	TGTGCCAGCAGACCGACAGGGGATTGGTACAATGAGCAGTTCTTC	CASRPTGDWYNEQFF
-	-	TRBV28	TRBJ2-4	TGTGCCAGCAGAGGAGGATTTCAGGGGCTGGATTTC	CASRGGFQGLDF
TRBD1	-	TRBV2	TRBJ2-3	TGTGCCAGCACGAGGGGGCCGATAATCACAGATACGCAGTATTTT	CASTRGPIITDTQYF
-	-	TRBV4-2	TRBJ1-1	TGTGCCAGCAGCCAAGACTATTCCACAGGGAACACTGAAGCTTTCTTT	CASSQDYSTGNTEAFF
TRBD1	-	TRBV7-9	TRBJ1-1	TGTGCCAGCAGCTCTACGACCGGGACAGGGGGCACTGAAGCTTTCTTT	CASSSTTGTGGTEAFF
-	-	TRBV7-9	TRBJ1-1	TGTGCCAGCAGCGACTCAGGGTTGGCGGTCTCGAACACTGAAGCTTTCTTT	CASSDSGLAVSNTEAFF
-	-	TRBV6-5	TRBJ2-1	TGTGCCAGCAGTCCACGGGGACTTAATGAGCAGTTCTTC	CASSPRGLNEQFF
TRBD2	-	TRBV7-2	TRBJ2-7	TGTGCCAGCAGCTTAGGTACAGCGGGAGGCGCCTACGAGCAGTACTTC	CASSLGTAGGAYEQYF
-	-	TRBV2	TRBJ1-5	TGTGCCAGCACGTTTTCGGACGGGGTCGTTTGGCCCCAGCATTTT	CASTFSDGVVWPQHF
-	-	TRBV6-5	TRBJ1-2	TGTGCCAGCAGTCTTTTCCCGGGGAACTATGGCTACACCTTC	CASSLFPGNYGYTF
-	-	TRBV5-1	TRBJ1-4	TGCGCCAGCAGCTTGGTCGGGTCTAATGAAAAACTGTTTTTT	CASSLVGSNEKLFF
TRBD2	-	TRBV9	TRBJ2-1	TGTGCCAGCAGCCCCCGGGGGGTAGTCCACAATGAGCAGTTCTTC	CASSPRGVVHNEQFF
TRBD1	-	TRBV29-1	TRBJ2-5	TGCAGCGTTGAGGACAGGGGACAAGAGACCCAGTACTTC	CSVEDRGQETQYF
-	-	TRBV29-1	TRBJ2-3	TGCAGCGTTCTCCCAGGGGCAGATACGCAGTATTTT	CSVLPGADTQYF
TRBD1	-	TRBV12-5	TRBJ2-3	TGTGCTAGTGGTTTTGGGACAGGGGGGACAGATACGCAGTATTTT	CASGFGTGGTDTQYF
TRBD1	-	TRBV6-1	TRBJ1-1	TGTGCCAGCAGTGAAAGATCAGGGGGCGCAAGTGAAGCTTTCTTT	CASSERSGGASEAFF
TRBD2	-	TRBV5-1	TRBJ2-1	TGCGCCAGCAGCTTGGTGACTAGCGGATACAATGAGCAGTTCTTC	CASSLVTSGYNEQFF
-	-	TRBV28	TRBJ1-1	TGTGCCAGCAGCAACCGGGGGAAGAACACTGAAGCTTTCTTT	CASSNRGKNTEAFF
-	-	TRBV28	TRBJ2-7	TGTGCCAGCAGGCCTACAGGCGTCTCCTACGAGCAGTACTTC	CASRPTGVSYEQYF
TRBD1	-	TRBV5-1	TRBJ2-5	TGCGCCAGCAGCTCATCCGGGACAGGGGTAGAGACCCAGTACTTC	CASSSSGTGVETQYF
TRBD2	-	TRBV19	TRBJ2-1	TGTGCCAGTACGTCCCTAGCGGGACCCTACAATGAGCAGTTCTTC	CASTSLAGPYNEQFF
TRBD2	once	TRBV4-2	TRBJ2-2	TGTGCCAGCAGCCCCCGGACTAGCGGGATCGTAGCCGGGGAGCTGTTTTTT	CASSPRTSGIVAGELFF